What follows is one T cell receptor (beta chain) and its context. Its antigen is currently unknown. Germline V lookup: CDR1 MNHEY, CDR2 SMNVEV (reference sequence). Germline trimming cut 7 bases from V and 0 bases from J; bases unmatched to any gene: 11. CDR3 length: 18 amino acids. The data originate from a study of OX40 agonist ivuxolimab in advanced cancers. Whole-study results and caveats: Dose levels from 0.1 to 3.0 mg/kg saw CD4+ and CD8+ blood T cells expand clonally by week 6.

Sequencing used immunoSEQ multiplex PCR; TCRdb keeps in-frame clones, though not all of them. Here the sample spans 35,000 to 50,000 clones, roughly 86% being singletons. The genes are TRBV27 and TRBJ2-3; the match to TRBD2 covers 12 bases. The material was CD4+ or CD8+ T cells sorted from blood, obtained in a trial of the OX40 agonist ivuxolimab. The clonotype was recovered from an adult with an advanced solid tumor such as melanoma, head and neck, liver or kidney cancer. CDR3 DNA sequence: TGTGCCAGCACCCCCGGGACTAGCGGGCCTCCCAGCACAGATACGCAGTATTTT. This encodes CASTPGTSGPPSTDTQYF.